This T cell receptor beta chain was profiled in a study of blood T cell repertoires in COVID-19. In the study overall: Samples representing acute and convalescent COVID-19 were sourced from the United States, Italy and Spain.

V shed 7 bases and J shed 7 bases, with 17 bases lying between them. Germline lookup yields CDR1 GTSNPN and CDR2 SVGIG (reference sequence). The CDR3 length is 13 residues. Source study methods: Estimation of nucleated cell counts was performed using reference gene primer amplification. The assay was immunoSEQ multiplex PCR, and TCRdb's table has in-frame clones only and misses some. The V and J calls and clone size are taken from that table; D and trimming were inferred from the DNA. This sample has over 350,000 clones, with about 89% found just once. The sequencing input was peripheral blood. This TCR derives from a woman in her thirties with acute or convalescent COVID-19. This chain joins TRBV30 and TRBJ2-1, with D possibly being TRBD1 (5 bases). CDR3 nucleotide sequence: TGTGCCTCTGTGGCGGACACTCTAAATGAGCAGTTCTTC. Amino acids: CASVADTLNEQFF.